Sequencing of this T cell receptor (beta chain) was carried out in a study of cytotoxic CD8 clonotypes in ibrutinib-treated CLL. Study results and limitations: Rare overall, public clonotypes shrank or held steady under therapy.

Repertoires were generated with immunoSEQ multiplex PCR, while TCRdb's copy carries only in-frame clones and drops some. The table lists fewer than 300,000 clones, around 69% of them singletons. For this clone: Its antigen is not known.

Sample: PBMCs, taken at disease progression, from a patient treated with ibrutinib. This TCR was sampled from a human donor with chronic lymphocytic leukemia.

CDR3 bases: TGCAGCGTTTGGGACAGGGGGACCACTGAAGCTTTCTTT. This translates into CSVWDRGTTEAFF. The chain couples TRBV29-1 to TRBJ1-1; 11 bases line up with TRBD1. Looked up from germline, CDR1 is SQVTM and CDR2 is ANQGSEA. The J segment lost 4 bases and the V segment lost 5 bases, leaving 3 bases of the junction unmatched. The CDR3 covers 13 residues.